This T cell receptor (beta chain) derives from a study of blood T cell repertoires in COVID-19. About the study: COVID-19 samples, acute and convalescent, were from the United States, Italy and Spain. T cells, B-cell-depleted T cells, or PBMCs provided the cDNA or gDNA that served as material.

In the authors' workflow: Reference gene primer amplification gave nucleated cell count estimates. Libraries were prepared by immunoSEQ multiplex PCR; TCRdb keeps only in-frame clonotypes and omits some of them. V and J calls and clone size are given by that table; D and trimming were obtained from the DNA. Of 130,000 to 150,000 clones listed, approximately 80% are singletons. This CDR3 is built from 15 residues. From germline, CDR1 is SGHVS and CDR2 FQNEAQ. Trimming shortened V by 3 bases and J by 3 bases, and 13 bases separated the two germline ends. The TCR sequence derives from a human donor in a cohort sampled during active COVID-19. The rearrangement uses TRBV7-8 and TRBJ2-3; a weak D match, TRBD1 (6 bases). Sequencing used peripheral blood. CDR3 nucleotide sequence: TGTGCCAGCAGCTTTATACAGGGAGTAACAGATACGCAGTATTTT. This encodes CASSFIQGVTDTQYF. Drawing the rest from reference TRBV7-8 and TRBJ2-3, the complete variable domain is GAGVSQSPRYKVAKRGQDVALRCDPISGHVSLFWYQQALGQGPEFLTYFQNEAQLDKSGLPSDRFFAERPEGSVSTLKIQRTQQEDSAVYLCASSFIQGVTDTQYFGPGTRLTVL.